Described below is a single T cell receptor beta chain sequence and its context. The data derive from a study of blood T cell repertoires in COVID-19. Study as a whole: Nucleic acid was either cDNA or gDNA, and it came from T cells, B-cell-depleted T cells, or PBMCs.

Repertoires were generated with immunoSEQ multiplex PCR, while TCRdb's copy carries only in-frame clones and drops some. The table records around 250,000 clones, around 85% of them present only once. The junction had 4 bases not matched to a gene; V was cut back by 2 bases and J by 2 bases. Germline assignment: CDR1 GTSNPN and CDR2 SVGIG (reference sequence). The length of the CDR3 is 14 residues. The sample taken for sequencing was peripheral blood. The chain recombines TRBV30 with TRBJ2-3, with TRBD2 identical over 7 bases. This clonotype originated in a man aged 55 to 70 with acute or convalescent COVID-19. Here the CDR3 DNA reads TGTGCCTGGAGTCCGGGACTAATCACAGATACGCAGTATTTT. Its protein product is CAWSPGLITDTQYF. Based on the CDR3 plus reference TRBV30 and TRBJ2-3, the full variable domain is SQTIHQWPATLVQPVGSPLSLECTVEGTSNPNLYWYRQAAGRGLQLLFYSVGIGQISSEVPQNLSASRPQDRQFILSSKKLLLSDSGFYLCAWSPGLITDTQYFGPGTRLTVL.